This TCR beta chain emerged from a study of blood T cell repertoires in COVID-19. In the study overall: The analysed material was cDNA or gDNA that came from T cells, B-cell-depleted T cells, or PBMCs.

The CDR3 covers 16 residues. Seattle cases were enrolled at active infection and followed longitudinally. Authors' analysis steps: Reference gene primer amplification gave nucleated cell count estimates. TCRdb keeps only in-frame clones here, not all; method: immunoSEQ multiplex PCR. V and J calls and clone size are as listed in that table; D and trimming were resolved from the DNA. This sample yields about 50,000 clones, of which 81% are seen a single time; roughly 29% belongs to the top ten. The sequence derives from a woman over 75 with COVID-19, enrolled during active disease. Material: peripheral blood. This chain links TRBV21-1 with TRBJ1-2. TRBV21-1 is flagged as a pseudogene. Here the CDR3 DNA reads TGTGCCGGTCCTCTCCCCCCTAGGGGGGGGAGGTTTGGCTACACCTTC. The encoded protein is CAGPLPPRGGRFGYTF.